These 17 T cell receptor beta chains were all obtained from the same sample, sequenced in a study of blood T cells in healthy people across ages. Next came a second PCR, run for roughly 6 to 11 cycles, which used a sample-barcoded 5' primer along with a J-beta primer mix. Using its own MiXCR run on the 5' RACE reads, TCRdb lists one record per CDR3 protein. The sample holds 750,000 to 950,000 distinct CDR3 sequences, 25% to 30% seen once. These data also formed part of another study, on T cells of mothers and their children.

Sequenced material: blood. The receptors were sampled from a woman aged 40 to 49 in good health.

This clonotype was seen many times. CDR3 coding DNA: TGTGCCAGCAGCAACAGACAGATGAACACCGGGGAGCTGTTTTTT. Amino acids: CASSNRQMNTGELFF. The chain carries TRBV7-2 and TRBJ2-2; D may be TRBD1 (5 bases). V lost 5 bases and J 1 base, leaving 11 bases between the germline ends. CDR1 is SGHTA, CDR2 FQGNSA, per germline. The CDR3 is made up of 15 amino acids. Full variable domain (missing parts from reference TRBV7-2 and TRBJ2-2): GAGVSQSPSNKVTEKGKDVELRCDPISGHTALYWYRQSLGQGLEFLIYFQGNSAPDKSGLPSDRFSAERTGGSVSTLTIQRTQQEDSAVYLCASSNRQMNTGELFFGEGSRLTVL.

This clonotype was seen a few times. The chain joins TRBV9 to TRBJ2-7; 10 nucleotides line up with TRBD1. V shed 2 bases and J 7 bases; nucleotides not matched to a gene: 6. The V gene's germline CDR1 is SGDLS and CDR2 YYNGEE. The CDR3 runs 14 residues. CDR3 loop: CASSVGTGDWEQYF. For the CDR3, the DNA is TGTGCCAGCAGCGTGGGGACAGGGGATTGGGAGCAGTACTTC.

This clonotype was seen at least ten times. The J gene is TRBJ1-2, the V gene TRBV10-3; 9 bases are a match to TRBD1. This CDR3 has 16 residues. CDR1 and CDR2 (germline): ENHRY, SYGVKD. The V gene end was trimmed by 0 bases and the J gene end by 4 bases; junction bases not matched to a gene: 6. For the CDR3, the DNA is TGTGCCATCAGTGAGTCATCCGGGACAGGGTCCTATGGCTACACCTTC. Residues: CAISESSGTGSYGYTF.

The chain couples TRBV7-8 to TRBJ1-4; D unclear. The CDR3 is 14 amino acids. The V end was cut by 1 base, the J end by 8 bases, with 11 bases between. Per germline, CDR1 SGHVS and CDR2 FQNEAQ. The CDR3 protein is CASSLVGWKEKLFF. The CDR3 DNA reads as TGTGCCAGCAGCTTAGTAGGGTGGAAGGAAAAACTGTTTTTT.

There are many counts of this clonotype. V and J are TRBV5-1 and TRBJ1-4; D not certain. The V gene's germline CDR1 is SGHRS and CDR2 YFSETQ. Trimming removed 0 bases from V and 6 bases from J, with 9 bases in between. CDR3 length: 14 amino acids. The CDR3 is CASSLGPQDEKLFF. CDR3 DNA sequence: TGCGCCAGCAGCTTGGGCCCCCAGGATGAAAAACTGTTTTTT.

The chain couples TRBV6-2 or TRBV6-3 to TRBJ2-1, with TRBD2 matching 11 bases. The CDR3 consists of 16 residues. Trimming at V came to 6 bases and at J to 8 bases, leaving 12 bases not matched to a gene. From germline, CDR1 is MNHEY and CDR2 SVGEGT. The CDR3 loop is CASSLEASGRWDEQFF. CDR3 coding DNA: TGTGCCAGCAGCCTGGAGGCTAGCGGGAGGTGGGATGAGCAGTTCTTC.

This clonotype was detected ten times or more. The chain combines TRBV28 with TRBJ1-6, with a tentative D call TRBD1 (5 bases). The CDR3 extends over 13 amino acids. The V end was cut by 8 bases, the J end by 9 bases, with 14 bases between. Germline values: CDR1 MDHEN, CDR2 SYDVKM. The CDR3 region is CASRDRAASPLHF. In DNA, the CDR3 is TGTGCCAGCCGAGACAGAGCAGCTTCACCCCTCCACTTT.

Concerning this clonotype itself: A much larger clone lies one base from this, so it may be a read error. J is TRBJ2-5 and V is TRBV6-5; the match to TRBD2 covers 7 bases. J lost 3 bases, V lost 7 bases, and 11 bases had no gene match. The CDR3 covers 15 residues. Germline CDR1 MNHEY, CDR2 SVGAGI. This chain's CDR3 is CASNQGLTGKETQYF. The CDR3 nucleotides read TGTGCCAGCAACCAGGGACTAACGGGGAAAGAGACCCAGTACTTC.

A word on this clonotype: A much larger clone differs by one base, so this may be a read error. This rearrangement joins TRBV5-1 to TRBJ2-7, with D perhaps TRBD1 (6 bases). In germline, CDR1 is SGHRS, CDR2 YFSETQ. The CDR3 is 12 residues long. The CDR3 region has the DNA TGCGCCTGCAGCTCCAGGGGAAACGAGCAGTACTTC. Protein sequence: CACSSRGNEQYF. Full variable domain (outside the CDR3, taken from reference TRBV5-1 and TRBJ2-7): KAGVTQTPRYLIKTRGQQVTLSCSPISGHRSVSWYQQTPGQGLQFLFEYFSETQRNKGNFPGRFSGRQFSNSRSEMNVSTLELGDSALYLCACSSRGNEQYFGPGTRLTVT.

As concerns this clonotype: Germline and junction disagree at one end, which may indicate a read error. The CDR3 protein is CAINEGQGSSEQYF. CDR3 DNA sequence: TGCGCCATCAATGAGGGGCAGGGGAGTAGCGAGCAGTACTTC. V gene TRBV10-3 combines with J gene TRBJ2-7; a possible D gene is TRBD1 (6 bases). The CDR3 has 14 amino acids. CDR1 and CDR2 from the germline V gene are ENHRY and SYGVKD.

This clonotype was seen a handful of times. J is TRBJ2-5 and V is TRBV27; D perhaps matches TRBD2 (5 bases). V was trimmed by 4 bases and J by 11 bases, leaving 20 bases between them. CDR1 and CDR2 (germline): MNHEY, SMNVEV (reference sequence). The CDR3 runs 14 residues. The CDR3 DNA is TGTGCCAGCAGTTCCCCGGCTGGACTTAATGAGCAGTACTTC. This gives the protein CASSSPAGLNEQYF.

The J gene is TRBJ1-1, the V gene TRBV30; no reliable D call. CDR1 is GTSNPN, CDR2 SVGIG, per germline (reference sequence). Deletions cut 4 bases from V and 0 bases from J, with 9 bases between. CDR3 size: 13 residues. The CDR3 DNA reads TGTGCCTGGAAGAAGATTATGAACACTGAAGCTTTCTTT. Translation: CAWKKIMNTEAFF.

The rearrangement joins TRBV2 to TRBJ1-2; tentatively, D is TRBD1 (5 bases). Germline V gene data show CDR1 as SNHLY and CDR2 as FYNNEI. There are 12 residues in the CDR3. The V gene lost 7 bases and the J gene lost 4 bases, with 10 bases spanning the gap. CDR3 sequence: CASKAGLYGYTF. Written as DNA, the CDR3 is TGTGCCAGCAAGGCAGGGCTCTATGGCTACACCTTC.

Remarks on this clonotype: Since a much larger clone is just one base distant, this may be a read error. CDR3 in DNA: TGTGCCAGCAGCTTAGCGACTAGCAGGGGATACGAGACCCAGTACTTC. Its protein product is CASSLATSRGYETQYF. This chain links TRBV7-8 with TRBJ2-5, with D perhaps TRBD2 (7 bases). Per germline, CDR1 SGHVS and CDR2 FQNEAQ. The V end lost 0 bases, the J end lost 5 bases, and 16 bases lay between the germline ends. The CDR3 has 16 amino acids.

This sequence joins TRBV14 and TRBJ2-7, with 10 bases lining up with TRBD1. Germline V gene lookup returns CDR1 SGHDN and CDR2 FVKESK. V lost 4 bases and J lost 4; bases outside the gene matches: 4. The CDR3 has 14 amino acids. CDR3 nucleotide sequence: TGTGCCAGCAGCCTTGGGACAGGGGAGTACGAGCAGTACTTC. Residues: CASSLGTGEYEQYF.

This sequence joins TRBV7-6 and TRBJ1-1; TRBD1 agrees at 7 bases. The germline V gene encodes CDR1 SGHVS and CDR2 FNYEAQ. Losses at the gene ends were 4 bases for V and 11 bases for J; bases not matched to a gene: 16. The CDR3 spans 15 residues. The CDR3 DNA reads TGTGCCAGCAGCTCTGACCCGGGACAGTCATTTCGGGCTTTCTTT. Encoded protein: CASSSDPGQSFRAFF.

V is TRBV21-1 and J is TRBJ1-2. TRBV21-1 is a pseudogene segment. CDR3 length: 14 amino acids. The CDR3 sequence: CASTPSRGLYGYTF. CDR3 bases: TGTGCCAGCACCCCGTCGCGAGGGCTCTATGGCTACACCTTC.